This T cell receptor (beta chain) emerged from a study of T cell responses to AZD1222 COVID-19 vaccine. Sequenced by immunoSEQ multiplex PCR; TCRdb stores in-frame clones only, minus some. The sample lists about 140,000 clones, over 85% occurring once. Trimming removed 3 bases from V and 6 bases from J; junction bases left unmatched: 6. Germline-derived CDR1 and CDR2 are SGHRS and YFSETQ. The CDR3 sequence is 16 residues long. The chain recombines TRBV5-1 with TRBJ2-7; 16 nucleotides align to TRBD2. This clonotype was obtained from an adult in good health. The material sequenced was peripheral blood, taken on day 0 of AZD1222 vaccination. The chain's CDR3 is CASSSGLAGGYSEQYF. CDR3 coding DNA: TGCGCCAGCAGCTCGGGACTAGCGGGAGGGTACAGCGAGCAGTACTTC.